One sample yielded the 14 T cell receptor beta chains listed below, sequenced in a study of T cell responses to AZD1222 COVID-19 vaccine. TCRdb's table, derived via immunoSEQ multiplex PCR, lists solely in-frame clones and lacks some. The table shows 95,000 to 150,000 clones, with more than 75% occurring only once. The source material was peripheral blood, sampled on day 0 of AZD1222 vaccination. Receptors originate from an adult in good health.

The chain employs TRBV11-2 and TRBJ2-7, with TRBD2 identical over 7 bases. The CDR3 is made up of 18 amino acids. Germline V gene lookup returns CDR1 SGHAT and CDR2 FQNNGV. The ends lost 4 bases at V and 1 base at J; junction bases unmatched: 16. CDR3 protein: CASSSIFQTSANSYEQYF. The CDR3 nucleotides read TGTGCCAGCAGCTCCATCTTCCAAACTAGCGCCAATTCCTACGAGCAGTACTTC.

The chain combines TRBV5-1 with TRBJ2-5; D uncertain. Trimming shortened V by 0 bases and J by 0 bases, and 6 bases separated the two germline ends. CDR3 length: 14 residues. CDR1 is SGHRS and CDR2 is YFSETQ in the germline V gene. The CDR3 is CASSLVSNQETQYF. In nucleotides, the CDR3 is TGCGCCAGCAGCTTGGTGTCGAACCAAGAGACCCAGTACTTC.

The chain employs TRBV30 and TRBJ1-5; D remains unclear. The CDR3 contains 13 residues. V shed 2 bases and J shed 3 bases, with 8 bases lying between them. Germline V gene data show CDR1 as GTSNPN and CDR2 as SVGIG (reference sequence). CDR3 in amino acids: CAWSKDLNQPQHF. The CDR3, as DNA: TGTGCCTGGAGTAAGGACCTCAATCAGCCCCAGCATTTT.

The chain links TRBV5-1 to TRBJ1-1; tentative D call: TRBD1 (6 bases). The CDR3 covers 13 residues. Trimming removed 4 bases from V and 1 base from J, with 8 bases in between. The germline V gene encodes CDR1 SGHRS and CDR2 YFSETQ. CDR3 sequence (DNA): TGCGCCAGCAGCCTGACAGGGAACACTGAAGCTTTCTTT. This encodes CASSLTGNTEAFF.

The chain joins TRBV5-1 to TRBJ2-1; TRBD1 matches at 9 bases. CDR3 length: 16 residues. Germline V lookup: CDR1 SGHRS, CDR2 YFSETQ. V lost 4 bases and J lost 4; bases outside the gene matches: 9. Here the CDR3 DNA reads TGCGCCAGCAGCGTACTGCCCGGGACAGGGTACAATGAGCAGTTCTTC. Translated, it gives CASSVLPGTGYNEQFF.

The chain recombines TRBV7-3 with TRBJ2-1, with 7 bases that match TRBD1. CDR1 SGHTA and CDR2 FQGTGA come from the germline V gene. This CDR3 is 14 amino acids long. V lost 2 bases to trimming and J lost 9 bases; unmatched junction nucleotides: 7. Here the CDR3 DNA reads TGTGCCAGCAGCTTAGGCCTGACAGGGCCTGAGCAGTTCTTC. Translation: CASSLGLTGPEQFF. The whole variable domain, filled in from reference TRBV7-3 and TRBJ2-1, reads GAGVSQTPSNKVTEKGKYVELRCDPISGHTALYWYRQSLGQGPEFLIYFQGTGAADDSGLPNDRFFAVRPEGSVSTLKIQRTERGDSAVYLCASSLGLTGPEQFFGPGTRLTVL.

The CDR3 region is CASSSGSYNEQFF. For the CDR3, the DNA is TGTGCCAGCAGCTCAGGGTCCTACAATGAGCAGTTCTTC. The chain has TRBV7-2 and TRBJ2-1; D is perhaps TRBD1 (5 bases). The CDR3 covers 13 residues. Germline V gives CDR1 SGHTA, CDR2 FQGNSA. V was trimmed by 4 bases and J by 1 base, leaving 5 bases between them.

The V gene is TRBV29-1, the J gene TRBJ2-7, with D uncertain. Trimming took off 7 bases at V and 3 bases at J, with 19 bases between the two ends. Germline V gives CDR1 SQVTM, CDR2 ANQGSEA. This CDR3 region has 14 residues. The CDR3 nucleotides are TGCAGCGCCCTAGGGAAAGGGCCAAACTACGAGCAGTACTTC. Translating gives CSALGKGPNYEQYF.

This chain joins TRBV28 and TRBJ2-2, with D unresolved. This CDR3 has 13 residues. With 5 bases removed from V and 5 bases from J, the gap between germline ends came to 9 bases. Looked up from germline, CDR1 is MDHEN and CDR2 is SYDVKM. The CDR3 DNA sequence: TGTGCCAGCAGTCCTCCTAATACCGGGGAGCTGTTTTTT. Translated: CASSPPNTGELFF.

CDR3 in amino acids: CASSVGGRDNSPLHF. For the CDR3, the DNA is TGCGCCAGCAGTGTTGGGGGGCGGGATAATTCACCCCTCCACTTT. The chain links TRBV5-1 to TRBJ1-6; a possible D gene is TRBD1 (6 bases). There are 15 residues in the CDR3. CDR1 is SGHRS and CDR2 is YFSETQ in the germline V gene. Trimming removed 5 bases from V and 5 bases from J, with 14 bases in between.

The chain carries TRBV5-1 and TRBJ1-2; a weak D match, TRBD1 (5 bases). This CDR3 is 11 amino acids long. Germline V gives CDR1 SGHRS, CDR2 YFSETQ. V lost 4 bases to trimming and J lost 11 bases, with 12 bases between them. The CDR3 loop reads CASSLDSFYTF. For the CDR3, the DNA is TGCGCCAGCAGCCTCGACAGTTTTTACACCTTC.

The rearrangement uses TRBV11-3 and TRBJ2-7; D tentatively reads TRBD1 or TRBD2 (5 bases each). The CDR3 is made up of 16 amino acids. Germline V lookup: CDR1 SGHNT, CDR2 YENEEA. V was clipped by 2 bases and J by 4 bases, with 18 bases between them. CDR3: CASSLLRGQTIYEQYF. The CDR3 nucleotides are TGTGCCAGCAGCTTACTTCGGGGCCAGACTATTTACGAGCAGTACTTC.

The chain couples TRBV6-5 to TRBJ1-1; 8 bases agree with TRBD1. CDR1 is MNHEY and CDR2 is SVGAGI in the germline V gene. V lost 6 bases and J lost 6; bases outside the gene matches: 9. The CDR3 is 14 residues long. The CDR3 DNA reads as TGTGCCAGCAGCGCACAGGGGGAGCTCGCTGAAGCTTTCTTT. Translating it yields CASSAQGELAEAFF.

The chain employs TRBV7-9 and TRBJ2-7, with 7 bases identical to TRBD2. Trimming removed 5 bases from V and 0 bases from J; junction bases left unmatched: 4. CDR1 and CDR2 from the germline V gene are SEHNR and FQNEAQ (reference sequence). CDR3 size: 14 residues. In DNA, the CDR3 is TGTGCCAGCAGCCCCCGGGACTACTCCTACGAGCAGTACTTC. It translates to CASSPRDYSYEQYF. The variable domain in full, with the rest retrieved from reference TRBV7-9 and TRBJ2-7, is DTGVSQNPRHKITKRGQNVTFRCDPISEHNRLYWYRQTLGQGPEFLTYFQNEAQLEKSRLLSDRFSAERPKGSFSTLEIQRTEQGDSAMYLCASSPRDYSYEQYFGPGTRLTVT.